This T cell receptor (beta chain) was sequenced for a study of CD8 T cells in ankylosing spondylitis. Of note for this clonotype: What it binds is unknown.

From the 5' RACE reads, TCRdb called clonotypes with MiXCR, one entry per CDR3 protein. The sample records roughly 700,000 distinct CDR3 sequences, over 15% being singletons. Study outcomes and limitations: A motif in TCR beta, a set of about 8 highly homologous variants, appeared characteristic of ankylosing spondylitis blood. Matched ankylosing spondylitis synovial fluid reportedly contained a significantly enriched population of disease-linked clones. In synovial fluid and blood from reactive arthritis, some motif variants were previously reported.

The clonotype originates from a male donor with ankylosing spondylitis. Sequencing input: blood, either unsorted or a sorted T cell fraction (not recorded which).

The CDR3 DNA sequence: TGCAGTGCCTACCAGACAGGGGGCGCCGAGCAGTACTTC. Protein sequence: CSAYQTGGAEQYF. This rearrangement joins TRBV20-1 to TRBJ2-7, with 10 bases matching TRBD1. Germline CDR1 DFQATT, CDR2 SNEGSKA (reference sequence). V lost 6 bases to trimming and J lost 6 bases; unmatched junction nucleotides: 8. The CDR3 spans 13 residues.